The 26 T cell receptor beta chains below were found in one sample sequenced in a study of response to subunit inactivated influenza vaccine. Via MiXCR, TCRdb re-called the RT-PCR reads, giving one row per CDR3 protein. Of more than 450,000 distinct CDR3 sequences listed, about 11% are singletons. These same data were also listed under a study on T cells expressing NK-cell markers. Per that paper: TCR beta cDNA was made by 5'RACE template switching with UMIs.

This material consisted of PBMCs from blood, taken on the day of vaccination. The receptors derive from a man between 50 and 59 years old who received an inactivated influenza vaccine.

This clonotype showed up just a few times. V usage is TRBV18 and J usage is TRBJ2-5; D is ambiguous. This CDR3 has 15 residues. Germline CDR1 and CDR2: KGHSH and LQKENI. V lost 3 bases and J lost 0, with 11 bases in between. The CDR3 spells CASSPPLGNQETQYF. In DNA form, the CDR3 reads TGTGCCAGCTCACCCCCGCTGGGAAACCAAGAGACCCAGTACTTC.

The chain combines TRBV6-5 with TRBJ2-3, with 8 bases that match TRBD2. Unmatched junction bases numbered 9, after V lost 2 bases and J lost 2 bases. Germline assignment: CDR1 MNHEY and CDR2 SVGAGI. The CDR3 extends over 17 amino acids. The CDR3, as DNA: TGTGCCAGCAGTTACCCCCTTAGCGGGGCGCTCACAGATACGCAGTATTTT. Translation: CASSYPLSGALTDTQYF.

This clonotype has ten or more counts. The V call is TRBV19, the J call TRBJ2-1; D not resolved. Looked up from germline, CDR1 is LNHDA and CDR2 is SQIVND (reference sequence). Trimming removed 7 bases from V and 9 bases from J, with 13 bases in between. The CDR3 runs to 12 residues. CDR3 sequence: CASMGPLGEQFF. CDR3 nucleotides: TGTGCCAGTATGGGCCCGCTAGGTGAGCAGTTCTTC.

The CDR3 bases are TGTGCCAGCAGCCCGAGTCTAGGGGAGACCCAGTACTTC. This gives the protein CASSPSLGETQYF. V is TRBV7-9 and J is TRBJ2-5; D call uncertain. V was clipped by 5 bases and J by 5 bases, with 12 bases between them. The CDR3 loop spans 13 amino acids. The V gene's germline CDR1 is SEHNR and CDR2 FQNEAQ (reference sequence).

This clonotype was detected a few times. This chain joins TRBV11-2 and TRBJ1-2, with TRBD1 as a possible D gene (5 bases). Trimming cost V 2 bases and J 0 bases, with 13 bases left between them. CDR3 length: 16 amino acids. The germline V gene encodes CDR1 SGHAT and CDR2 FQNNGV. The chain's CDR3 is CASSLSGLNSNYGYTF. In nucleotides, the CDR3 is TGTGCCAGCAGCTTATCAGGGCTGAACTCTAACTATGGCTACACCTTC.

This clonotype turned up a few times. The gene calls are TRBV27 and TRBJ2-3; D remains unclear. CDR3 length equals 15 residues. From germline, CDR1 is MNHEY and CDR2 SMNVEV (reference sequence). V was pared by 1 base and J by 4 bases, with 12 bases between. CDR3 residues: CASSLWSRDPDTQYF. CDR3 DNA sequence: TGTGCCAGCAGTTTATGGTCCAGAGACCCAGATACGCAGTATTTT.

The chain has TRBV11-2 and TRBJ2-6; the D gene is possibly TRBD1 (6 bases). There are 17 residues in the CDR3. V was pared by 1 base and J by 0 bases, with 10 bases between. Germline V gene lookup returns CDR1 SGHAT and CDR2 FQNNGV. The CDR3 region is CASSLGRGSSGANVLTF. CDR3 coding DNA: TGTGCCAGCAGCTTAGGCAGGGGTAGCTCTGGGGCCAACGTCCTGACTTTC.

The chain is built from TRBV7-2 and TRBJ2-2, with D tentatively TRBD1 or TRBD2 (7 bases each). Germline V CDR1 and CDR2: SGHTA, FQGNSA. V lost 5 bases, J lost 1 base, and 14 bases lay in between. CDR3 size: 16 residues. CDR3 loop: CASSLQGRENTGELFF. The CDR3 nucleotides read TGTGCCAGCAGCCTACAGGGGAGGGAGAACACCGGGGAGCTGTTTTTT.

This clonotype was observed many times. The chain uses TRBV2 and TRBJ2-3; 7 nucleotides line up with TRBD1. V was clipped by 6 bases and J by 2 bases; unmatched bases: 8. The length of the CDR3 is 15 residues. Germline loops: CDR1 SNHLY, CDR2 FYNNEI. For the CDR3, the DNA is TGTGCCAGCAGGGTACAGGGGTCCCCCACAGATACGCAGTATTTT. It encodes CASRVQGSPTDTQYF.

DNA for the CDR3: TGTGCCAGCAGCTTGGCCTGGTGGGAGACCCAGTACTTC. Protein product: CASSLAWWETQYF. The chain has TRBV5-5 and TRBJ2-5, with unresolved D. V shed 0 bases and J shed 5 bases, with 8 bases lying between them. The germline gives CDR1 SGHKS, CDR2 YYEKEE (reference sequence). CDR3 size: 13 residues.

This clonotype was picked up many times. The J gene is TRBJ1-1, the V gene TRBV5-1, with D possibly matching TRBD1 (6 bases). The CDR3 extends over 14 amino acids. V dropped 0 bases and J dropped 8 bases, with 14 bases sitting between them. The V gene's germline CDR1 is SGHRS and CDR2 YFSETQ. In nucleotides, the CDR3 is TGCGCCAGCAGCTTGGCCGGGACAACGGGCGAAGCTTTCTTT. This translates into CASSLAGTTGEAFF.

The gene calls are TRBV5-8 and TRBJ2-5; 8 bases agree with TRBD1. Losses at the gene ends were 2 bases for V and 1 base for J; bases not matched to a gene: 7. Germline CDR1 is SGHTS and CDR2 is YDEGEE. The CDR3 is made up of 16 amino acids. The CDR3 nucleotides are TGTGCCAGCAGCTTTGGGTACGACAGGGGCCAAGAGACCCAGTACTTC. Its protein is CASSFGYDRGQETQYF.

The V and J genes are TRBV20-1 and TRBJ2-1; 8 bases map to TRBD2. J gave up 5 bases and V 5 bases, and 5 bases lay outside the gene matches. This CDR3 region has 13 residues. The germline CDR1 and CDR2 sequences are DFQATT and SNEGSKA (reference sequence). The CDR3, as DNA: TGCAGTGCTCTAGCGGGCCCTAACAATGAGCAGTTCTTC. It is translated as CSALAGPNNEQFF.

This chain links TRBV10-3 with TRBJ2-5, with D perhaps TRBD2 (8 bases). The germline V and J ends were trimmed by 11 bases and 1 base, with 20 bases remaining between them. Germline lookup yields CDR1 ENHRY and CDR2 SYGVKD. This CDR3 is built from 15 residues. The CDR3: CAAGGGRGIQETQYF. In DNA form, the CDR3 reads TGTGCCGCCGGGGGGGGCAGGGGGATCCAAGAGACCCAGTACTTC.

This clonotype was seen a few times. This chain connects TRBV4-2 to TRBJ2-1; unclear D gene. Deletions cut 4 bases from V and 4 bases from J, with 14 bases between. Per germline, CDR1 LGHNA and CDR2 YNFKEQ. This CDR3 is built from 15 residues. The CDR3 DNA reads TGTGCCAGCAGCCTAAGTTGGCGGAGTTACAATGAGCAGTTCTTC. Protein product: CASSLSWRSYNEQFF.

This clonotype was recorded many times. The chain combines TRBV5-1 with TRBJ2-3; 10 positions agree with TRBD2. CDR3 length equals 14 residues. The trim removed 4 bases at V and 6 bases at J, leaving 5 bases unmatched. Looked up from germline, CDR1 is SGHRS and CDR2 is YFSETQ. CDR3 nucleotides: TGCGCCAGCAGCCAGGGACTAGCGTACGATACGCAGTATTTT. As protein: CASSQGLAYDTQYF.

This chain joins TRBV3-1 and TRBJ1-1; 8 positions agree with TRBD1. CDR1 is LGHDT and CDR2 is YNNKEL in the germline V gene (reference sequence). This CDR3 is built from 14 residues. Germline trimming cut 4 bases from V and 7 bases from J; bases unmatched to any gene: 8. CDR3 loop: CASSPRDRRGEAFF. The CDR3 bases are TGTGCCAGCAGCCCCCGGGACAGGAGGGGTGAAGCTTTCTTT.

This chain connects TRBV7-9 to TRBJ1-6; D is ambiguous. This CDR3 has 15 amino acids. V lost 2 bases and J 6 bases, leaving 11 bases between the germline ends. Per germline, CDR1 SEHNR and CDR2 FQNEAQ (reference sequence). This CDR3 reads CASSLNSGSNSPLHF. Written as DNA, the CDR3 is TGTGCCAGCAGCTTAAACAGCGGCTCTAATTCACCCCTCCACTTT.

This clonotype was counted once. The rearrangement links TRBV5-4 to TRBJ2-7, with D hard to call. Trimming removed 4 bases from V and 1 base from J, with 6 bases in between. The CDR3 is made up of 12 amino acids. Germline V gene sequence: CDR1 SGHNT, CDR2 YYREEE (reference sequence). Written as DNA, the CDR3 is TGTGCCAGCAGCAAAGAGTCCTACGAGCAGTACTTC. It is translated as CASSKESYEQYF.

This clonotype has more than one count but fewer than ten. This chain connects TRBV6-5 to TRBJ1-5; unclear D gene. V dropped 0 bases and J dropped 9 bases, with 9 bases sitting between them. This CDR3 region has 13 residues. Per germline, CDR1 MNHEY and CDR2 SVGAGI. CDR3 residues: CASSYSLNVPQHF. In DNA form, the CDR3 reads TGTGCCAGCAGTTACTCGCTGAACGTGCCCCAGCATTTT.

This clonotype has a handful of counts. This sequence joins TRBV3-1 and TRBJ2-7; 7 nucleotides match TRBD2. The CDR3 contains 16 residues. The germline CDR1 and CDR2 sequences are LGHDT and YNNKEL (reference sequence). With 1 base clipped from V and 0 bases from J, the junction kept 6 bases outside the gene matches. The CDR3 region is CASSQAHSGLSYEQYF. The CDR3 region has the DNA TGTGCCAGCAGCCAAGCCCATAGCGGGCTCTCCTACGAGCAGTACTTC.

The chain links TRBV21-1 to TRBJ1-1. TRBV21-1 is an annotated pseudogene. This CDR3 contains 14 residues. The CDR3 loop reads CASSNGGLNTEAFF. CDR3 nucleotide sequence: TGTGCCAGCAGCAACGGCGGGCTGAACACTGAAGCTTTCTTT.

In its sample, this clonotype was seen a few times. The genes are TRBV6-5 and TRBJ1-2; D is unresolved. V dropped 8 bases and J dropped 4 bases, with 8 bases sitting between them. The CDR3 is made up of 11 amino acids. Germline values: CDR1 MNHEY, CDR2 SVGAGI. The DNA for the CDR3 is TGTGCCAGCCATGACCTCTATGGCTACACCTTC. This sequence encodes CASHDLYGYTF.

This clonotype occurred a few times. V is TRBV7-8 and J is TRBJ1-1; 10 positions agree with TRBD1. Germline assignment: CDR1 SGHVS and CDR2 FQNEAQ. The trim removed 5 bases at V and 5 bases at J, leaving 11 bases unmatched. CDR3 length: 16 residues. Here the CDR3 DNA reads TGTGCCAGCAGCCGTGGGACAGGGGATTATAATACTGAAGCTTTCTTT. Translation: CASSRGTGDYNTEAFF.

The chain employs TRBV19 and TRBJ2-7; 8 bases match TRBD1. The CDR3 is 15 residues long. Germline assignment: CDR1 LNHDA and CDR2 SQIVND (reference sequence). Germline trimming cut 5 bases from V and 4 bases from J; bases unmatched to any gene: 10. In DNA form, the CDR3 reads TGTGCCAGTAGTGTCCGGACAGGGTACGAGTACGAGCAGTACTTC. It specifies CASSVRTGYEYEQYF.

This clonotype has a handful of counts. Here the CDR3 reads CASSKPSVEGWDTQYF. The CDR3 nucleotides are TGTGCCAGCAGCAAGCCCTCCGTGGAGGGATGGGATACGCAGTATTTT. The chain uses TRBV9 and TRBJ2-3; maybe TRBD2 (6 bases). This CDR3 spans 16 amino acids. Deletions cut 4 bases from V and 6 bases from J, with 21 bases between. Germline loops: CDR1 SGDLS, CDR2 YYNGEE.